This entry features one T cell receptor beta chain sequence. Antigen: not known. This specimen comes from a study of PD-1 blockade in mismatch repair-deficient tumors. Study results and limitations: After pembrolizumab, tumor-resident clones rose rapidly, then generally contracted before radiologic responses.

TCRs were sequenced from a few patients responding to pembrolizumab. CDR1 is PRHDT and CDR2 is FYEKMQ in the germline V gene (reference sequence). V was clipped by 5 bases and J by 0 bases, with 22 bases between them. This CDR3 region has 18 residues. Assay: immunoSEQ multiplex PCR; the TCRdb copy retains only in-frame clones and omits some. The table lists about 100,000 clones, 82% of them singletons, with around 6.6% in the top ten. This receptor was taken from an adult with mismatch repair-deficient cancer. The sample in question was peripheral blood, obtained approximately 8 months after starting pembrolizumab. The chain carries TRBV13 and TRBJ2-5; D call uncertain. The DNA of the CDR3 is TGTGCCAGCAGCCAAGGGTTCCGGGTCCGCGGCGACCAAGAGACCCAGTACTTC. This encodes CASSQGFRVRGDQETQYF.